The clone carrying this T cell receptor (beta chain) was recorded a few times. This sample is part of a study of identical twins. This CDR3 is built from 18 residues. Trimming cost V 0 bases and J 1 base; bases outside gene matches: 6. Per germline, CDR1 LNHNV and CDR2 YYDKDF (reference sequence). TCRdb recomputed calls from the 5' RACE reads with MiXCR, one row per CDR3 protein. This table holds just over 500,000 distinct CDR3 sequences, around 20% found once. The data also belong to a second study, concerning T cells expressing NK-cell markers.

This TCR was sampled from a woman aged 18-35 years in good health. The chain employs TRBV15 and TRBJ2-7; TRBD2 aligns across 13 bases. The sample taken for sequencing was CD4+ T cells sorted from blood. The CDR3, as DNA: TGTGCCACCAGCAGAGACTTGGGACTAGCGGGACGGTCCTACGAGCAGTACTTC. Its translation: CATSRDLGLAGRSYEQYF.